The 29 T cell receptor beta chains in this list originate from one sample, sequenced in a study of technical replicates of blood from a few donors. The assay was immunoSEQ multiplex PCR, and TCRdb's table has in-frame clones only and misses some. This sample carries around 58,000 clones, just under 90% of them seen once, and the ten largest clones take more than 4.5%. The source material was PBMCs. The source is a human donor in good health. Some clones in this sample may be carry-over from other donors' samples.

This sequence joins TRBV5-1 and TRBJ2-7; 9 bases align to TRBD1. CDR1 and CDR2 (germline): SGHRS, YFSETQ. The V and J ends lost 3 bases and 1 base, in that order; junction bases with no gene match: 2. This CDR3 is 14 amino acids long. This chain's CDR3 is CASSSGQGSYEQYF. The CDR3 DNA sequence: TGCGCCAGCAGCTCAGGACAGGGGTCCTACGAGCAGTACTTC.

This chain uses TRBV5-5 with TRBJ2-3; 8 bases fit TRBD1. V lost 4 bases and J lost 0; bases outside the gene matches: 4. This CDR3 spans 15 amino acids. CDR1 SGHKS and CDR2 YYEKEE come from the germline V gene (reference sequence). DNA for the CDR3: TGTGCCAGCAGCGCTCAGGGGGCGAGCACAGATACGCAGTATTTT. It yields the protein CASSAQGASTDTQYF.

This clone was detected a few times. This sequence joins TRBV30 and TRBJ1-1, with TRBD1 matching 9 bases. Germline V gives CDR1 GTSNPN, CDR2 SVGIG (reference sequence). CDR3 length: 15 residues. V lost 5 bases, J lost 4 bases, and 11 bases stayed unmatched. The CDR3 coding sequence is TGTGCCTGGGGTATATACAGGGGGCCGAGCACTGAAGCTTTCTTT. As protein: CAWGIYRGPSTEAFF.

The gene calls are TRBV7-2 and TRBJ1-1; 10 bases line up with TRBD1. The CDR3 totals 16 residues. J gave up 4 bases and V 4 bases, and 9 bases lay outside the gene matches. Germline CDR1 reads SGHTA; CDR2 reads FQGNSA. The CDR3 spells CASSYLGTGVTTEAFF. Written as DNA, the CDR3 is TGTGCCAGCAGCTACCTCGGGACAGGGGTTACCACTGAAGCTTTCTTT.

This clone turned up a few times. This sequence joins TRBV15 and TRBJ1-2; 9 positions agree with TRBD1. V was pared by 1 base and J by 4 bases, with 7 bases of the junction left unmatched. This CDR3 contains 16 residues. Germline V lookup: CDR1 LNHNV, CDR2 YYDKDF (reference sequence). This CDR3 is CATSRAGQGPAYGYTF. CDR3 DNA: TGTGCCACCAGCAGAGCCGGACAGGGGCCGGCCTATGGCTACACCTTC.

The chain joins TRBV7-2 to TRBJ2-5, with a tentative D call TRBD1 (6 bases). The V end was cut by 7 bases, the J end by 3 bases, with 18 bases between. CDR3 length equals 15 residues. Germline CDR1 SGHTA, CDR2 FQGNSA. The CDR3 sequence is CASNSYGGGKETQYF. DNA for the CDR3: TGTGCCAGCAACTCGTATGGTGGGGGCAAAGAGACCCAGTACTTC.

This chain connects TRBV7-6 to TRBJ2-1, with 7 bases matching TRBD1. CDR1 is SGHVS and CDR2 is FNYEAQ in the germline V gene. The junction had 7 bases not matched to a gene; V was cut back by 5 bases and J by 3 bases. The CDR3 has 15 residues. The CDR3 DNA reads TGTGCCAGCAGCCGGAGACAGGGCATCTACAATGAGCAGTTCTTC. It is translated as CASSRRQGIYNEQFF.

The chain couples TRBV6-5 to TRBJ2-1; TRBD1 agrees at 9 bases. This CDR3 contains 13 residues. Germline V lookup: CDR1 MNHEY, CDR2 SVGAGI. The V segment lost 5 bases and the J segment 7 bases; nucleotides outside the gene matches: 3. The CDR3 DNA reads TGTGCCAGCAGTCGGGACAGGGATAATGAGCAGTTCTTC. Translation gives CASSRDRDNEQFF.

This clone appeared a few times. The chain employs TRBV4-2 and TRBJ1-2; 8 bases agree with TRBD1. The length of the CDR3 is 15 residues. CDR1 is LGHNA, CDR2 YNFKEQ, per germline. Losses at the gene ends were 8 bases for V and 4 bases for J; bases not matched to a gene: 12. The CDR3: CASRPSTGAAYGYTF. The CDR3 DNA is TGTGCCAGCCGACCTTCGACAGGGGCAGCCTATGGCTACACCTTC.

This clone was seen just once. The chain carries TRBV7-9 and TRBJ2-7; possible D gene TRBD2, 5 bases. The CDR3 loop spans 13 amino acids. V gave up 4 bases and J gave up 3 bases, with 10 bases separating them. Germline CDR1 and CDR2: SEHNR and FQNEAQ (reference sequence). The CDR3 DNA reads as TGTGCCAGCAGCTCCGAGGCGGGCTACGAGCAGTACTTC. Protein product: CASSSEAGYEQYF.

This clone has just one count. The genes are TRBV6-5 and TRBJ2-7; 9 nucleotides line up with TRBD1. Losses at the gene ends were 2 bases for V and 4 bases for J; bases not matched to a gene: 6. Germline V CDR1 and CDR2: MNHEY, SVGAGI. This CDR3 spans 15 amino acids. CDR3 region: CASSYGQGRLYEQYF. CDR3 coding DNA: TGTGCCAGCAGTTACGGACAGGGGAGACTATACGAGCAGTACTTC.

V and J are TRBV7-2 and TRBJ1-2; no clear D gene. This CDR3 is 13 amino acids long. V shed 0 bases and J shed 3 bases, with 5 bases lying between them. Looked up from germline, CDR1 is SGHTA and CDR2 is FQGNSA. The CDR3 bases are TGTGCCAGCAGCTTAGCGCGGGACTATGGCTACACCTTC. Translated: CASSLARDYGYTF.

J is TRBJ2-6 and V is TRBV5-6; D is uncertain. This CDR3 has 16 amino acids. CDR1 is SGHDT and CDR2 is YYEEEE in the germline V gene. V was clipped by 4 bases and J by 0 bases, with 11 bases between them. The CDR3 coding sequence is TGTGCCAGCAGCGCCTTACCGAGCTCTGGGGCCAACGTCCTGACTTTC. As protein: CASSALPSSGANVLTF.

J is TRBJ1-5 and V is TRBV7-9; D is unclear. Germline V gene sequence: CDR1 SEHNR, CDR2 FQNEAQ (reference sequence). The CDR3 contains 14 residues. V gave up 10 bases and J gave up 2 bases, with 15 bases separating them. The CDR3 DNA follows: TGTGCCATTCAGCGGGGAACCGGCAATCAGCCCCAGCATTTT. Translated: CAIQRGTGNQPQHF.

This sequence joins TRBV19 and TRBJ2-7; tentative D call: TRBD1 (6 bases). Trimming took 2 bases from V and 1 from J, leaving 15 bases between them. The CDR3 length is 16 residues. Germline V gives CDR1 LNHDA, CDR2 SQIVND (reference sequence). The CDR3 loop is CASSISFPGASYEQYF. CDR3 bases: TGTGCCAGTAGTATATCTTTTCCAGGGGCTTCCTACGAGCAGTACTTC.

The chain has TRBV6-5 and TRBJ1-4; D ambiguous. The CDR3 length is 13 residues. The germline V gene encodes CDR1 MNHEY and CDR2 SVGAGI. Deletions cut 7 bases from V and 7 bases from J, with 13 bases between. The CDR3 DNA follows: TGTGCCAGCACCTTGCATGGCGGTGAAAAACTGTTTTTT. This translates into CASTLHGGEKLFF.

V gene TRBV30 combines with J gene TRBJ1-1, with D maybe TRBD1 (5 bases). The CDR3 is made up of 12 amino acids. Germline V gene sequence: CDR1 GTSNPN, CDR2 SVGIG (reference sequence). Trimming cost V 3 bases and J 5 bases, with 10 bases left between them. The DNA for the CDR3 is TGTGCCTGGAGCCCAGGGTGGACTGAAGCTTTCTTT. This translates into CAWSPGWTEAFF.

The CDR3 protein is CSAGVDRTQYF. CDR3 coding DNA: TGCAGCGCAGGGGTGGATCGGACCCAGTACTTC. The chain has TRBV29-1 and TRBJ2-5; a weak D match, TRBD1 (6 bases). Germline assignment: CDR1 SQVTM and CDR2 ANQGSEA. This CDR3 is 11 amino acids long. V was trimmed by 7 bases and J by 7 bases, leaving 13 bases between them.

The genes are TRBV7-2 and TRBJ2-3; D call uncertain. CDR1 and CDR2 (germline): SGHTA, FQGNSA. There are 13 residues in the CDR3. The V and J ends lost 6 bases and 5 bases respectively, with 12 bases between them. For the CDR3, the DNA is TGTGCCAGCAGTCCTTCGCGGTTAGATACGCAGTATTTT. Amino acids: CASSPSRLDTQYF.

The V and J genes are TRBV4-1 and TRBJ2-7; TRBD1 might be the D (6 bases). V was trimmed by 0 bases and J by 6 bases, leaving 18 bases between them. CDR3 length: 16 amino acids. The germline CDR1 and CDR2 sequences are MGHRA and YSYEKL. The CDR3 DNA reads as TGCGCCAGCAGCCAAGATCAGGGGCTACCTAGGCGCGAGCAGTACTTC. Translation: CASSQDQGLPRREQYF.

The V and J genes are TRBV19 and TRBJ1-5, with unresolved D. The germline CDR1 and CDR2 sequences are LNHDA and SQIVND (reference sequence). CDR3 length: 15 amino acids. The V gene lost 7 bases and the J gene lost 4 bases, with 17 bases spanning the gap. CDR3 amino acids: CASMVTYRGNQPQHF. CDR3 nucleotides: TGTGCCAGTATGGTGACCTACCGCGGGAATCAGCCCCAGCATTTT.

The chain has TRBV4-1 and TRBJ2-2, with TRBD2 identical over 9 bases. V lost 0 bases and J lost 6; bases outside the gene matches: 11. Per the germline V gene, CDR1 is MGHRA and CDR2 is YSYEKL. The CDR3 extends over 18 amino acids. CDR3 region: CASSQDKPGTSRAGELFF. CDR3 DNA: TGCGCCAGCAGCCAAGATAAACCGGGGACTAGCCGTGCCGGGGAGCTGTTTTTT.

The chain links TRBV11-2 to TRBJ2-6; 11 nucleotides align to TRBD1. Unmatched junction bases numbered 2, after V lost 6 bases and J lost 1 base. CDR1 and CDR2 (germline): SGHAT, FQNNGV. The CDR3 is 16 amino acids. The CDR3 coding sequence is TGTGCCAGCAGAGGACAGGGGGCTTCTGGGGCCAACGTCCTGACTTTC. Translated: CASRGQGASGANVLTF.

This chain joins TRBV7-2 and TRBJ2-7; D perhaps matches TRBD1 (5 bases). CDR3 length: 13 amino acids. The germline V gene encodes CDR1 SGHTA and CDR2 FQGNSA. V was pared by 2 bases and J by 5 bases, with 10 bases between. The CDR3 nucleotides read TGTGCCAGCAGCTTACCAGGGTTCCACGAGCAGTACTTC. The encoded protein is CASSLPGFHEQYF.

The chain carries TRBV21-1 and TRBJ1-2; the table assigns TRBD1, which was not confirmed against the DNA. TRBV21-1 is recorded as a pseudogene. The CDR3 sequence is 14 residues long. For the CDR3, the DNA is TGTGCCAGCCTAATGGGCGGACAAAACTATGGCTACACCTTC. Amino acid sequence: CASLMGGQNYGYTF.

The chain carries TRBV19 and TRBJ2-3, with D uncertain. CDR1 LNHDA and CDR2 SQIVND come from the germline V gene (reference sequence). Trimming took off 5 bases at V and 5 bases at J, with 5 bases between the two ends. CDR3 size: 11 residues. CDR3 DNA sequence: TGTGCCAGTAGTGGGCAAGATACGCAGTATTTT. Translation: CASSGQDTQYF.

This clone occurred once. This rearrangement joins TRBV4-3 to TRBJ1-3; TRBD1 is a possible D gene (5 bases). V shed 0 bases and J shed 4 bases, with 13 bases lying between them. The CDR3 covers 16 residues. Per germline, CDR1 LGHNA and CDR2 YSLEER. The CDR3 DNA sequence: TGCGCCAGCAGCCAAGATCAAGGAGGGGCAGGAAACACCATATATTTT. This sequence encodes CASSQDQGGAGNTIYF.

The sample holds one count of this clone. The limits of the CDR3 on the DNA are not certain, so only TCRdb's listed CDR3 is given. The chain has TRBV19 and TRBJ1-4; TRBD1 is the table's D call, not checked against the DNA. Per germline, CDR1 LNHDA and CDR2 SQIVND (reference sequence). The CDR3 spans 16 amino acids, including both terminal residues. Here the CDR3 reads CASTSGQTSTNEKLFF.

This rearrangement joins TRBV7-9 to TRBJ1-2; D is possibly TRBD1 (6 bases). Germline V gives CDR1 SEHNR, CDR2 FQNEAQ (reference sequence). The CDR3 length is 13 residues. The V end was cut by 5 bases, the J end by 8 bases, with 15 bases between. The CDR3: CASSLRGMGGYTF. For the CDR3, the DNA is TGTGCCAGCAGCCTCAGGGGTATGGGGGGCTACACCTTC.